This T cell receptor beta chain derives from a study of cytomegalovirus exposure and HLA in healthy donors. 13 Jbeta primers and 60 Vbeta primers were used for the PCR. Generated by immunoSEQ multiplex PCR, the TCRdb table keeps only in-frame clones and is missing some. Here the sample spans under 150,000 clones, about three quarters being singletons. The CDR3 runs to 14 residues. With 4 bases clipped from V and 5 bases from J, the junction kept 5 bases outside the gene matches. CDR1 is MGHRA, CDR2 YSYEKL, per germline. The sequencing sample was made of PBMCs. The clonotype comes from a female donor in good health and CMV-seropositive. The chain combines TRBV4-1 with TRBJ1-2; 9 bases align to TRBD1. The CDR3 coding sequence is TGCGCCAGCAGCCCGGGGACAGGGAGGTATGGCTACACCTTC. Translated: CASSPGTGRYGYTF.